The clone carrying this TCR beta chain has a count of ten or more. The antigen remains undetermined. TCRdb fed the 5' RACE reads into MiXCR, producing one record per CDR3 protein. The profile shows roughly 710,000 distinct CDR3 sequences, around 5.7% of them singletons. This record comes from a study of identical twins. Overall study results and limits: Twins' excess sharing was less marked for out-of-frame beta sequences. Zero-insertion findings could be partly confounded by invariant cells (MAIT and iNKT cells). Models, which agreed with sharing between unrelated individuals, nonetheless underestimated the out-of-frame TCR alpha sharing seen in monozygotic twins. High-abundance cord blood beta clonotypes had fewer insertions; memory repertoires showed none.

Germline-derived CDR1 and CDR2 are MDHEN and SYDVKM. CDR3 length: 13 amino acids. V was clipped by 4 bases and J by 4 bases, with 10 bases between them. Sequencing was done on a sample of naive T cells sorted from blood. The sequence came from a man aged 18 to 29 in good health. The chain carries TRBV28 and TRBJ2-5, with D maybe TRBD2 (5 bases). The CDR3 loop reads CASSWPGRETQYF. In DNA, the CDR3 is TGTGCCAGCAGTTGGCCGGGGAGAGAGACCCAGTACTTC.